This T cell receptor beta chain was recovered during a study of CD8 T cells in ankylosing spondylitis. This clonotype was seen ten or more times. Quantitative 5'-RACE with molecular barcodes was used to make the TCR beta libraries. A single record per CDR3 protein comes from TCRdb applying MiXCR to the 5' RACE reads. This table holds some 15,000 distinct CDR3 sequences, 8% to 10% found once. Germline CDR1 reads DFQATT; CDR2 reads SNEGSKA (reference sequence). The CDR3 has 18 amino acids. J lost 1 base, V lost 3 bases, and 10 bases had no gene match. Sequenced: blood. The chain uses TRBV20-1 and TRBJ2-1, with TRBD2 matching over 12 bases. This TCR derives from a male donor with ankylosing spondylitis or in good health (not recorded which). The CDR3 protein is CSASRLAGGLSSYNEQFF. As DNA, the CDR3 is TGCAGTGCTAGTAGGCTAGCGGGAGGGCTATCGTCCTACAATGAGCAGTTCTTC.